These 6 T cell receptor beta chains share one sample of origin, sequenced in a study of blood T cell repertoires in COVID-19. Assay: immunoSEQ multiplex PCR; the TCRdb copy retains only in-frame clones and omits some. The data show 100,000 to 150,000 clones, approximately 89% seen once. Input material: peripheral blood. Receptors originate from a woman older than 75 with COVID-19, enrolled during active disease.

The gene calls are TRBV2 and TRBJ2-1; weak D call: TRBD2 (5 bases). The V end lost 8 bases, the J end lost 6 bases, and 11 bases lay between the germline ends. The CDR3 consists of 12 residues. CDR1 is SNHLY, CDR2 FYNNEI, per germline. In DNA form, the CDR3 reads TGTGCCAGCGGTATTGCGGGCAATGAGCAGTTCTTC. Protein sequence: CASGIAGNEQFF.

The rearrangement links TRBV5-1 to TRBJ2-1, with D perhaps matching TRBD2 (6 bases). V was clipped by 0 bases and J by 6 bases, with 13 bases between them. The CDR3 covers 15 residues. Germline V gene lookup returns CDR1 SGHRS and CDR2 YFSETQ. The CDR3 sequence: CASSLDTSPSNEQFF. DNA of the CDR3: TGCGCCAGCAGCTTGGATACTAGCCCAAGCAATGAGCAGTTCTTC.

This clone was picked up a small number of times. The chain is built from TRBV15 and TRBJ2-1, with D perhaps matching TRBD2 (6 bases). The CDR3 totals 15 residues. The germline V and J ends were trimmed by 4 bases and 3 bases, with 13 bases remaining between them. From germline, CDR1 is LNHNV and CDR2 YYDKDF (reference sequence). The CDR3, as DNA: TGTGCCACCAGCACAACGGGACTCGACTACAATGAGCAGTTCTTC. Its protein is CATSTTGLDYNEQFF.

The gene calls are TRBV2 and TRBJ2-7; 8 positions match TRBD2. V trimming: 8 bases; J trimming: 3 bases; junction bases outside the gene matches: 12. The CDR3 is 15 residues long. Germline V lookup: CDR1 SNHLY, CDR2 FYNNEI. The chain's CDR3 is CASPSSGGRNYEQYF. The CDR3 DNA sequence: TGTGCCAGCCCGTCTTCGGGGGGGAGGAACTACGAGCAGTACTTC.

The DNA of the CDR3 is TGTGCCAGCAGCTTGGCGGGAGGATTGAGAGATACGCAGTATTTT. Encoded protein: CASSLAGGLRDTQYF. The chain employs TRBV7-3 and TRBJ2-3; 8 bases align to TRBD2. Germline trimming cut 3 bases from V and 5 bases from J; bases unmatched to any gene: 7. Germline V gives CDR1 SGHTA, CDR2 FQGTGA. This CDR3 has 15 residues.

This clone was recorded once. J is TRBJ1-5 and V is TRBV19; 8 nucleotides match TRBD1. The trim removed 5 bases at V and 2 bases at J, leaving 2 bases unmatched. Germline-derived CDR1 and CDR2 are LNHDA and SQIVND (reference sequence). CDR3 length equals 14 residues. The CDR3 sequence: CASSAGQGNQPQHF. In DNA form, the CDR3 reads TGTGCCAGTAGTGCGGGACAGGGCAATCAGCCCCAGCATTTT.